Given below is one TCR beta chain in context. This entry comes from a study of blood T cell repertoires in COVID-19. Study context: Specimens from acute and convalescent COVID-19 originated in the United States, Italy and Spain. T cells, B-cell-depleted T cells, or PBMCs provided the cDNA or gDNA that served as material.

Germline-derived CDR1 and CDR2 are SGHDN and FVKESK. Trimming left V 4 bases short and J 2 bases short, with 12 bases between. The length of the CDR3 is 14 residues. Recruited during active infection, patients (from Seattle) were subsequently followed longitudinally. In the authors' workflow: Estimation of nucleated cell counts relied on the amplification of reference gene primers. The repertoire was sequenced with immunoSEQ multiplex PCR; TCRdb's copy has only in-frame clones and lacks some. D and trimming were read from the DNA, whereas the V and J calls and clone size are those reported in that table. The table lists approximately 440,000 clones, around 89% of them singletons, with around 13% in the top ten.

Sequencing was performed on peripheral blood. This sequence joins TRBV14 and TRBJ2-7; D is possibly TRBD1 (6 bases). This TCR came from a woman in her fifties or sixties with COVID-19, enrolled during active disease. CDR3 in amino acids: CASSLSGATYEQYF. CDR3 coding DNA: TGTGCCAGCAGCCTCTCAGGGGCGACCTACGAGCAGTACTTC. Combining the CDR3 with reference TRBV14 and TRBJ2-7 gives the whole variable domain EAGVTQFPSHSVIEKGQTVTLRCDPISGHDNLYWYRRVMGKEIKFLLHFVKESKQDESGMPNNRFLAERTGGTYSTLKVQPAELEDSGVYFCASSLSGATYEQYFGPGTRLTVT.